The next 16 T cell receptor beta chains were all read from a single sample in a study of T cells in Graves' hyperthyroidism and ophthalmopathy. Amplified TCR beta CDR3 regions derived from RNA transcripts. First-round RT-PCR targeting the TCR CDR3 was performed with the HTBI primer set. MiXCR, applied by TCRdb to the multiplex PCR reads, yields one record per CDR3 protein. The table has 400,000 to 550,000 distinct CDR3 sequences, approximately 25% seen once. The sample comprised blood. The receptors were sampled from a woman in her 30s with Graves' ophthalmopathy.

The table lists this clonotype with many counts. The chain couples TRBV27 to TRBJ2-2, with TRBD2 as a possible D gene (6 bases). Germline V gene lookup returns CDR1 MNHEY and CDR2 SMNVEV (reference sequence). CDR3 size: 16 residues. Trimming cost V 3 bases and J 2 bases, with 13 bases left between them. CDR3 DNA: TGTGCCAGCAGTTTCTGGGGGGTCGCAAACACCGGGGAGCTGTTTTTT. This translates into CASSFWGVANTGELFF.

The V call is TRBV11-2, the J call TRBJ2-5; 16 bases are shared with TRBD2. J lost 2 bases, V lost 5 bases, and 5 bases had no gene match. CDR1 is SGHAT and CDR2 is FQNNGV in the germline V gene. The CDR3 is 17 residues long. The CDR3 coding sequence is TGTGCCAGCAGCCGCCCGGGACTAGCGGGAGGGCAAGAGACCCAGTACTTC. Its translation is CASSRPGLAGGQETQYF.

The chain employs TRBV6-5 and TRBJ2-5, with D unresolved. The V gene's germline CDR1 is MNHEY and CDR2 SVGAGI. This CDR3 is 12 amino acids long. The V and J ends lost 7 bases and 3 bases respectively, with 9 bases between them. The CDR3 protein is CASMVSKETQYF. As DNA, the CDR3 is TGTGCCAGCATGGTCTCGAAAGAGACCCAGTACTTC.

This clonotype has at least ten counts. The chain carries TRBV20-1 and TRBJ2-7, with D tentatively TRBD1 (5 bases). The CDR3 totals 15 residues. Germline values: CDR1 DFQATT, CDR2 SNEGSKA (reference sequence). V shed 4 bases and J shed 2 bases, with 18 bases lying between them. CDR3 DNA sequence: TGCAGTGCTAATATGGGCAGGGTTGATGCCTACGAGCAGTACTTC. This gives the protein CSANMGRVDAYEQYF.

Only a few counts were recorded for this clonotype. This chain connects TRBV27 to TRBJ1-6; 7 nucleotides agree with TRBD1. V shed 9 bases, J shed 5 bases, and the junction held 7 bases outside the gene matches. The CDR3 totals 14 residues. Germline V gene data show CDR1 as MNHEY and CDR2 as SMNVEV (reference sequence). The CDR3 is CASKRTGDNSPLHF. The CDR3 DNA sequence: TGTGCCAGTAAAAGAACAGGGGATAATTCACCCCTCCACTTT.

To note about this clonotype: This may be a read error: a much more frequent sequence differs by one nucleotide. The chain combines TRBV6-1 with TRBJ2-2; D is possibly TRBD2 (5 bases). Germline-derived CDR1 and CDR2 are MNHNS and SASEGT. The CDR3 runs to 13 residues. The CDR3 coding sequence is TGTGCCAGCAGTGCCTCGGCCCTCGGGGAGCTGTTGTTT. Residues: CASSASALGELLF.

Comment on this clonotype: One base away lies a much larger clone, so this may be a sequencing read error. The CDR3 does not end in the conserved phenylalanine or tryptophan, so this is likely a read error. V gene TRBV14 combines with J gene TRBJ1-1; no clear D gene. V was clipped by 4 bases and J by 2 bases, with 11 bases between them. The CDR3 totals 14 residues. Germline V gene data show CDR1 as SGHDN and CDR2 as FVKESK. This chain's CDR3 is CASSPYGINTEAFV. The CDR3 DNA follows: TGTGCCAGCAGCCCCTACGGGATCAACACTGAAGCTTTCGTT.

This clonotype has ten or more counts. V usage is TRBV5-1 and J usage is TRBJ1-5; D call uncertain. Germline CDR1 reads SGHRS; CDR2 reads YFSETQ. With 4 bases removed from V and 8 bases from J, the gap between germline ends came to 16 bases. The CDR3 totals 14 residues. The CDR3 region is CASSPGDGVEPQHF. The CDR3 DNA reads TGCGCCAGCAGCCCCGGGGATGGGGTGGAGCCCCAGCATTTT. Supplemented by reference TRBV5-1 and TRBJ1-5, the full variable domain reads KAGVTQTPRYLIKTRGQQVTLSCSPISGHRSVSWYQQTPGQGLQFLFEYFSETQRNKGNFPGRFSGRQFSNSRSEMNVSTLELGDSALYLCASSPGDGVEPQHFGDGTRLSIL.

At least ten counts were recorded for this clonotype. The V call is TRBV6-2 or TRBV6-3, the J call TRBJ2-1; D uncertain. The CDR3 extends over 14 amino acids. Per the germline V gene, CDR1 is MNHEY and CDR2 is SVGEGT. V was pared by 2 bases and J by 8 bases, with 13 bases between. CDR3 DNA sequence: TGTGCCAGCAGTTACGGTAAGGTTCTGGATGAGCAGTTCTTC. This translates into CASSYGKVLDEQFF.

This clonotype has at least ten counts. The chain has TRBV6-5 and TRBJ1-1; 7 positions agree with TRBD1. CDR1 and CDR2 (germline): MNHEY, SVGAGI. The CDR3 sequence is 14 residues long. With V trimmed by 2 bases and J by 0 bases, 0 bases remained unmatched. CDR3 region: CASSYDRVNTEAFF. CDR3 coding DNA: TGTGCCAGCAGTTACGACAGGGTGAACACTGAAGCTTTCTTT.

This clonotype has only one observation. The V and J genes are TRBV11-2 and TRBJ2-7; D is undetermined. The CDR3 extends over 16 amino acids. Deletions cut 0 bases from V and 0 bases from J, with 12 bases between. The V gene's germline CDR1 is SGHAT and CDR2 FQNNGV. CDR3 region: CASSLDRTLSSYEQYF. The CDR3, as DNA: TGTGCCAGCAGCTTAGATAGGACGCTTAGCTCCTACGAGCAGTACTTC.

This clonotype was seen repeatedly, ten times or more. The CDR3 region is CASSQASGGAGNYGYTF. For the CDR3, the DNA is TGTGCCAGCAGCCAAGCGTCAGGGGGCGCTGGGAACTATGGCTACACCTTC. The gene calls are TRBV3-1 and TRBJ1-2; 8 bases are shared with TRBD1. This CDR3 contains 17 residues. V shed 1 base and J 2 bases; nucleotides not matched to a gene: 9. Germline V gene lookup returns CDR1 LGHDT and CDR2 YNNKEL (reference sequence).

There are many counts of this clonotype. This sequence joins TRBV20-1 and TRBJ1-1; 9 bases line up with TRBD1. CDR1 is DFQATT, CDR2 SNEGSKA, per germline (reference sequence). This CDR3 has 14 amino acids. V was pared by 4 bases and J by 0 bases, with 3 bases of the junction left unmatched. CDR3 sequence (DNA): TGCAGTGCTACCGGGACAGGGTTGAACACTGAAGCTTTCTTT. Its translation is CSATGTGLNTEAFF.

This clonotype was detected ten times or more. The V and J genes are TRBV12-3 or TRBV12-4 and TRBJ1-1; the match to TRBD1 covers 8 bases. Unmatched junction bases numbered 6, after V lost 4 bases and J lost 2 bases. The CDR3 sequence is 15 residues long. In nucleotides, the CDR3 is TGTGCCAGCAGTTCTTTCGGACAGGGAAACACTGAAGCTTTCTTT. Its protein product is CASSSFGQGNTEAFF.

This clonotype was counted many times. The rearrangement uses TRBV29-1 and TRBJ2-2, with no clear D. CDR1 and CDR2 (germline): SQVTM, ANQGSEA. V lost 4 bases, J lost 1 base, and 10 bases lay in between. There are 14 residues in the CDR3. CDR3 bases: TGCAGCGTTGCTGGCCTCCAGAACACCGGGGAGCTGTTTTTT. Protein product: CSVAGLQNTGELFF.

This clonotype occurred a few times. The chain carries TRBV28 and TRBJ2-7; the match to TRBD2 covers 7 bases. From germline, CDR1 is MDHEN and CDR2 SYDVKM. The CDR3 has 14 residues. V shed 2 bases and J 4 bases; nucleotides not matched to a gene: 5. This CDR3 is CASSLAGARYEQYF. The CDR3 nucleotides read TGTGCCAGCAGTTTAGCGGGAGCTAGGTACGAGCAGTACTTC.